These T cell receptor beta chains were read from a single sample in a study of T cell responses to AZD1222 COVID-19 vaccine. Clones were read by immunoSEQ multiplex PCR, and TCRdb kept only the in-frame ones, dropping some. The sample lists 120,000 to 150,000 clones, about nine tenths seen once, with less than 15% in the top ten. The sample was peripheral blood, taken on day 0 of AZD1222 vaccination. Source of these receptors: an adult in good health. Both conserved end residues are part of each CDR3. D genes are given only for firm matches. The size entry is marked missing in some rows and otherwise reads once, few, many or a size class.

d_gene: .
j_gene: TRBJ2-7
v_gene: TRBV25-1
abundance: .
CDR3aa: CASGQIGGTNEQYF
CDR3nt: TGTGCCAGCGGTCAAATAGGGGGAACGAACGAGCAGTACTTC

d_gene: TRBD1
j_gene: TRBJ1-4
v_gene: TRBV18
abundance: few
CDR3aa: CASSPGTGREKLFF
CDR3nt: TGTGCCAGCTCACCAGGGACAGGTCGTGAAAAACTGTTTTTT

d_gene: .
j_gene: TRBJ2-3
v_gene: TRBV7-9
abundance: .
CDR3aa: CASSPSDGRDTQYF
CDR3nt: TGTGCCAGCAGCCCCTCTGATGGGAGAGATACGCAGTATTTT

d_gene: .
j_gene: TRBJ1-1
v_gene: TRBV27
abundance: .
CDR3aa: CASSPSGWGDTEAFF
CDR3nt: TGTGCCAGCAGCCCCTCGGGGTGGGGCGATACTGAAGCTTTCTTT

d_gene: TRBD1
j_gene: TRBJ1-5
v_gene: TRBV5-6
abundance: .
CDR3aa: CASPALTGGGKDNQPQHF
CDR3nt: TGTGCCAGCCCCGCCCTTACAGGGGGGGGCAAAGACAATCAGCCCCAGCATTTT

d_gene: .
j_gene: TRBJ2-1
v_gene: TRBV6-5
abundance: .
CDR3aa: CASSYIGAEQFF
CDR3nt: TGTGCCAGCAGTTATATCGGGGCTGAGCAGTTCTTC

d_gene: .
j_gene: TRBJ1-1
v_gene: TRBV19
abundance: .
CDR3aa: CASSIDYGGAEAFF
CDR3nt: TGTGCCAGTAGTATAGATTACGGGGGAGCTGAAGCTTTCTTT

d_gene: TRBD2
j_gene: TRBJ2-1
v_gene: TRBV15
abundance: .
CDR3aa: CATSRETRGGAGNEQFF
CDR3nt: TGTGCCACCAGCAGGGAAACGCGGGGGGGTGCAGGCAATGAGCAGTTCTTC

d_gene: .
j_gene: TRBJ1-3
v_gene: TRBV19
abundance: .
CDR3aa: CASPQIGESSGNTIYF
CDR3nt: TGTGCCAGTCCTCAAATAGGGGAAAGCTCTGGAAACACCATATATTTT

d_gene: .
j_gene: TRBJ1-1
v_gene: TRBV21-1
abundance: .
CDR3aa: CASSNPNKPGTGLNTEAFF
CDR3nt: TGTGCCAGCAGCAATCCGAATAAACCCGGGACAGGGCTGAACACTGAAGCTTTCTTT

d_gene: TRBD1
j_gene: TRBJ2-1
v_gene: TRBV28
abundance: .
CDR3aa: CASSLYHTGTGGYNEQFF
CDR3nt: TGTGCCAGCAGTTTGTACCACACCGGGACAGGGGGATACAATGAGCAGTTCTTC

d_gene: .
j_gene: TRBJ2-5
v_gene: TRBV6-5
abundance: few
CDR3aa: CASSPDLKETQYF
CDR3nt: TGTGCCAGCAGCCCCGACTTGAAAGAGACCCAGTACTTC

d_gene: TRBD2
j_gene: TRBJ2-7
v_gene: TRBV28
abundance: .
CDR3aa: CASSPSGSRSYEQYF
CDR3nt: TGTGCCAGCAGCCCTAGCGGGTCCCGCTCCTACGAGCAGTACTTC

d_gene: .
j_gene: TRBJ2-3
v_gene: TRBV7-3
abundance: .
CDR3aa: CASRRAGSADTQYF
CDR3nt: TGTGCCAGCCGGCGGGCGGGAAGCGCAGATACGCAGTATTTT

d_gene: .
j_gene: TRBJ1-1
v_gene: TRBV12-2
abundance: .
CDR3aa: CASRLPTRVYTEAFF
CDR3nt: TGTGCAAGTCGCCTGCCGACCAGGGTTTACACTGAAGCTTTCTTT

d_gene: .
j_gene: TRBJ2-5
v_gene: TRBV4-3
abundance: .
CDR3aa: CASSQERGAQETQYF
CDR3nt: TGCGCCAGCAGCCAAGAGAGGGGGGCCCAAGAGACCCAGTACTTC

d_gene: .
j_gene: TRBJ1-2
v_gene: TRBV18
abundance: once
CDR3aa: CASSTQDYGYTF
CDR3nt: TGTGCCAGCTCTACCCAAGATTACGGCTACACCTTC

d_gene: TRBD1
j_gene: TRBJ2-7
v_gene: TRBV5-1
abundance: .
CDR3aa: CASSADTGGGYEQYF
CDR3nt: TGCGCCAGCAGCGCGGACACAGGGGGCGGATACGAGCAGTACTTC

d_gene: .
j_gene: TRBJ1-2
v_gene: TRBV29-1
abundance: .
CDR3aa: CSVDSSHGYTF
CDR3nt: TGCAGCGTGGACAGTAGTCATGGCTACACCTTC

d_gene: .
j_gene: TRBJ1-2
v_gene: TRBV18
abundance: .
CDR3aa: CASSPGEGYTF
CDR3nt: TGTGCCAGCTCACCAGGGGAAGGCTACACCTTC

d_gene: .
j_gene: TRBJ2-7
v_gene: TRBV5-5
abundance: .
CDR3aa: CASSLATYEQYF
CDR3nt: TGTGCCAGCAGCTTGGCCACGTACGAGCAGTACTTC

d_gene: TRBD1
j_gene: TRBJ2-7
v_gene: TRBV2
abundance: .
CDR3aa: CAGQQGSESSYEQYF
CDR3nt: TGTGCCGGCCAACAGGGGAGCGAAAGCTCCTACGAGCAGTACTTC

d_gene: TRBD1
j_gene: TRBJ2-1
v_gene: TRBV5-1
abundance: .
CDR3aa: CASTGQGLNEQFF
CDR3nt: TGCGCCAGCACCGGACAGGGATTGAATGAGCAGTTCTTC

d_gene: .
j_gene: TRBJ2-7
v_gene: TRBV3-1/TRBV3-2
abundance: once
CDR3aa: CASSQRLDIYEQYF
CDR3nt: TGTGCCAGCAGCCAAAGATTAGACATCTACGAGCAGTACTTC

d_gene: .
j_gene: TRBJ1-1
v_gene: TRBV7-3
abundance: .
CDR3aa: CASSPTAGARDFEAFF
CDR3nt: TGTGCCAGCAGCCCTACAGCAGGGGCGAGAGATTTCGAAGCTTTCTTT

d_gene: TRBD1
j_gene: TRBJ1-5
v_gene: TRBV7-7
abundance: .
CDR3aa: CASSRGGTAFVSNQPQHF
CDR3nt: TGTGCCAGCAGCCGGGGGGGGACAGCTTTTGTTAGCAATCAGCCCCAGCATTTT

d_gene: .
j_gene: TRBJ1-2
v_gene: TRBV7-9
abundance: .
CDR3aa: CASSLSPGGGYTF
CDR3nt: TGTGCCAGCAGCTTGTCTCCGGGGGGTGGCTACACCTTC

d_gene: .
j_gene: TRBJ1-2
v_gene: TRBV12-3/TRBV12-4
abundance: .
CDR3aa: CASSLFRGYGYTF
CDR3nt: TGTGCCAGCAGTCTGTTCAGGGGCTATGGCTACACCTTC

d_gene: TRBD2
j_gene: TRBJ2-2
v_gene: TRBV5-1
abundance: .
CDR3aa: CASSPIAGAGTGELFF
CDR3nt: TGCGCCAGCAGCCCAATAGCGGGGGCGGGCACCGGGGAGCTGTTTTTT

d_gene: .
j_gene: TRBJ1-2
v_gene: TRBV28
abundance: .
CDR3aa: CASSSRGENYGYTF
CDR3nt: TGTGCCAGCAGTTCCAGGGGCGAGAACTATGGCTACACCTTC

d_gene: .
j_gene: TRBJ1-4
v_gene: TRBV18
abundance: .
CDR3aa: CASSPGGRIEKLFF
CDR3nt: TGTGCCAGCTCACCAGGAGGGCGGATTGAAAAACTGTTTTTT

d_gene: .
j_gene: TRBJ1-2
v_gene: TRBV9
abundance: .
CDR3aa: CASSLGGGLNYGYTF
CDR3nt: TGTGCCAGCAGCTTAGGGGGGGGCCTTAACTATGGCTACACCTTC

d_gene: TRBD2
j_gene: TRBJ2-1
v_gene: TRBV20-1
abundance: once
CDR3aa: CSASGGGRNNFEQFF
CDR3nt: TGCAGTGCTAGTGGCGGGGGGCGCAATAACTTTGAGCAGTTCTTC

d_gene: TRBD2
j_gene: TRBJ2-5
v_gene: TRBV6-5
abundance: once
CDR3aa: CASRRGGRETQYF
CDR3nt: TGTGCCAGCAGGAGGGGCGGGAGAGAGACCCAGTACTTC

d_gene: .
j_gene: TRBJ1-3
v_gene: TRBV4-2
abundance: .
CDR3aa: CASSQAQGSSGNTIYF
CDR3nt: TGTGCCAGCAGCCAAGCGCAGGGTAGTTCTGGAAACACCATATATTTT

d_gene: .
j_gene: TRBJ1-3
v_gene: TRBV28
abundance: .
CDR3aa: CASSPRLLRSGNTIYF
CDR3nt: TGTGCCAGCAGTCCCAGACTCCTTCGCTCTGGAAACACCATATATTTT

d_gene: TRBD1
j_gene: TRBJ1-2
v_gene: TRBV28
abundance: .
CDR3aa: CASSFGTGGDYGYTF
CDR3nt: TGTGCCAGCAGTTTCGGGACAGGGGGCGACTATGGCTACACCTTC

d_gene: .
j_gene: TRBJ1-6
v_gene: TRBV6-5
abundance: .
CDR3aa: CASSYSHRQNSPLHF
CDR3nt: TGTGCCAGCAGTTACTCGCACAGGCAGAATTCACCCCTCCACTTT

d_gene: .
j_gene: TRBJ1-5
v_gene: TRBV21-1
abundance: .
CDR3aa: CASSAYQGASNQPQHF
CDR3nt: TGTGCCAGCAGCGCATACCAGGGGGCTAGCAATCAGCCCCAGCATTTT

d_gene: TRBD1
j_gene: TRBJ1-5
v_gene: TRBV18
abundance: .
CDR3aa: CASQGGTANQPQHF
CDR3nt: TGTGCCAGTCAGGGGGGCACCGCGAATCAGCCCCAGCATTTT

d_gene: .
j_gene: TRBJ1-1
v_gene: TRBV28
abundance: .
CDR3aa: CASSPNPLTGNTEAFF
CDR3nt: TGTGCCAGCAGCCCTAATCCTTTGACAGGAAACACTGAAGCTTTCTTT

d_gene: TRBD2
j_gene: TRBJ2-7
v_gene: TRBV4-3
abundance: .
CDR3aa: CASSQVSGGLYYEQYF
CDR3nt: TGCGCCAGCAGCCAAGTCAGCGGGGGGCTCTACTACGAGCAGTACTTC

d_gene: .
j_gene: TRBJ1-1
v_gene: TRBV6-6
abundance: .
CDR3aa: CASSYSQGRNTEAFF
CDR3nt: TGTGCCAGCAGTTACTCTCAAGGGAGGAACACTGAAGCTTTCTTT

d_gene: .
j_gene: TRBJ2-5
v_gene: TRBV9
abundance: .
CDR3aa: CASSRPHQETQYF
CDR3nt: TGTGCCAGCTCCCGGCCTCACCAAGAGACCCAGTACTTC

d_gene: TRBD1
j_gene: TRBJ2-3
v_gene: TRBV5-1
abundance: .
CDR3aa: CASSLAVGQVADTQYF
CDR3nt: TGCGCCAGCAGCTTGGCTGTGGGACAGGTTGCAGATACGCAGTATTTT

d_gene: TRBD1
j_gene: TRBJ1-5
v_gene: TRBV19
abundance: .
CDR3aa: CASSMVGGGNQPQHF
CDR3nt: TGTGCCAGTAGTATGGTAGGGGGCGGCAATCAGCCCCAGCATTTT

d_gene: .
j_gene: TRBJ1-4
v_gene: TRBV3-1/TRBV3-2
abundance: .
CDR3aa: CASSHSPTNEKLFF
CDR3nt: TGTGCCAGCAGCCACTCCCCAACTAATGAAAAACTGTTTTTT

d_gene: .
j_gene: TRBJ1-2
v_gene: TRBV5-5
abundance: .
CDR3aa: CASSETQGYGYTF
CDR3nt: TGTGCCAGCAGCGAGACCCAGGGCTATGGCTACACCTTC

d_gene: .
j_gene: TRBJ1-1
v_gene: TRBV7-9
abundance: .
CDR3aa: CASSFTGPGTEAFF
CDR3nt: TGTGCCAGCAGCTTCACGGGACCGGGAACTGAAGCTTTCTTT

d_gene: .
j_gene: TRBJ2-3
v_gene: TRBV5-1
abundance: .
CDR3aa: CASIGGGFADTQYF
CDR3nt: TGCGCCAGCATTGGGGGCGGGTTTGCAGATACGCAGTATTTT

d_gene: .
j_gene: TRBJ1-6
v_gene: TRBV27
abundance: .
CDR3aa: CASSPLPGRHNSPLHF
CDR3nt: TGTGCCAGCAGTCCCCTTCCCGGACGGCATAATTCACCCCTCCACTTT

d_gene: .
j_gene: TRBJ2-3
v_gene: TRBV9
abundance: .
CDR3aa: CASRDAWGVGRTDTQYF
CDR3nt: TGTGCCAGCAGGGATGCCTGGGGGGTCGGCCGCACAGATACGCAGTATTTT

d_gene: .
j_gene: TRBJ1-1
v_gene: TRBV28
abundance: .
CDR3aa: CASSAGAAGAFF
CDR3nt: TGTGCCAGCAGTGCGGGAGCGGCAGGAGCTTTCTTT